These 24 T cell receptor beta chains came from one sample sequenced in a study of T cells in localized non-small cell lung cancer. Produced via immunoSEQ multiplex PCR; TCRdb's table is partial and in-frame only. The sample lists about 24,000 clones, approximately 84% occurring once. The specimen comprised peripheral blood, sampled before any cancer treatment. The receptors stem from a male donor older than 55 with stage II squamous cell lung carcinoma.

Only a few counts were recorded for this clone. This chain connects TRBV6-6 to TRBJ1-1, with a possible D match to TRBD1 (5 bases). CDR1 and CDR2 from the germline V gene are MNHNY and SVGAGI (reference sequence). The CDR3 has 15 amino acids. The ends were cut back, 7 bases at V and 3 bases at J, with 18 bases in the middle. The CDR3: CASIRFGGSDTEAFF. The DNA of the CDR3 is TGTGCCAGCATCCGGTTTGGGGGGTCAGACACTGAAGCTTTCTTT.

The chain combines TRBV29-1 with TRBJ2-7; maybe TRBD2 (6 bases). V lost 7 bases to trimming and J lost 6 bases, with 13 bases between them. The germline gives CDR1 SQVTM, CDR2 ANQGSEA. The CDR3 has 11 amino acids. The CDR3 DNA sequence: TGCAGCGCCCGCCTGGGGGGCGAGCAGTACTTC. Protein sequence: CSARLGGEQYF.

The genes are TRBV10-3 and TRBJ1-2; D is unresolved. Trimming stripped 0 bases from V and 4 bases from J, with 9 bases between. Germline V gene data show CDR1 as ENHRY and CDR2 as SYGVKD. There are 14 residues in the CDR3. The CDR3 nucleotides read TGTGCCATCAGTGAGTCGGTGGTGGCCTATGGCTACACCTTC. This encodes CAISESVVAYGYTF.

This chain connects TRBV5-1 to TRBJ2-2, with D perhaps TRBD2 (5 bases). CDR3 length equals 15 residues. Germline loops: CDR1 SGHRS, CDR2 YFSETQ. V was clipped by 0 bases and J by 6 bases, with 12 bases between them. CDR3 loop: CASSLVLGGSGELFF. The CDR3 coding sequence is TGCGCCAGCAGCTTGGTCCTAGGAGGTTCCGGGGAGCTGTTTTTT.

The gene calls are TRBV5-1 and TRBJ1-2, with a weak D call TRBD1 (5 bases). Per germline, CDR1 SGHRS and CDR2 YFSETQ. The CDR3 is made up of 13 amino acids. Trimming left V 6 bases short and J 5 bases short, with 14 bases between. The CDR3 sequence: CASTPDRGYGYTF. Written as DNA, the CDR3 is TGCGCCAGCACCCCTGATCGGGGGTATGGCTACACCTTC. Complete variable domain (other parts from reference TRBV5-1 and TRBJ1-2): KAGVTQTPRYLIKTRGQQVTLSCSPISGHRSVSWYQQTPGQGLQFLFEYFSETQRNKGNFPGRFSGRQFSNSRSEMNVSTLELGDSALYLCASTPDRGYGYTFGSGTRLTVV.

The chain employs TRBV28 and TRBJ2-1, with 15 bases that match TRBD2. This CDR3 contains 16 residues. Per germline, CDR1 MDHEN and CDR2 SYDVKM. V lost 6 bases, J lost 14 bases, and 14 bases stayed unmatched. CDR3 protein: CASRPLGLAGGYWEFF. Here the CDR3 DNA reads TGTGCCAGCAGGCCCCTCGGACTAGCGGGAGGGTACTGGGAGTTCTTC.

CDR3 amino acids: CASSLGLAGGEEQYF. CDR3 nucleotides: TGTGCCAGCAGTTTAGGGCTAGCGGGAGGAGAAGAGCAGTACTTC. The rearrangement uses TRBV28 and TRBJ2-7; 11 bases match TRBD2. From germline, CDR1 is MDHEN and CDR2 SYDVKM. V shed 2 bases and J 7 bases; nucleotides not matched to a gene: 7. The CDR3 sequence is 15 residues long.

DNA for the CDR3: TGTGCCAGCTATTTTAGTTCCCCCAACACTGAAGCTTTCTTT. This gives the protein CASYFSSPNTEAFF. The chain couples TRBV28 to TRBJ1-1, with unresolved D. Germline lookup yields CDR1 MDHEN and CDR2 SYDVKM. V was shortened by 8 bases and J by 2 bases, with 15 bases between the two germline ends. The CDR3 sequence is 14 residues long.

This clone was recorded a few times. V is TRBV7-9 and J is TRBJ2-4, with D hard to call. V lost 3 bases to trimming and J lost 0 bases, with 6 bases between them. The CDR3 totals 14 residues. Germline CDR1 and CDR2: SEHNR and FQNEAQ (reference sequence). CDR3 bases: TGTGCCAGCAGCTTTGCCGGAGCCAAAAACATTCAGTACTTC. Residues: CASSFAGAKNIQYF.

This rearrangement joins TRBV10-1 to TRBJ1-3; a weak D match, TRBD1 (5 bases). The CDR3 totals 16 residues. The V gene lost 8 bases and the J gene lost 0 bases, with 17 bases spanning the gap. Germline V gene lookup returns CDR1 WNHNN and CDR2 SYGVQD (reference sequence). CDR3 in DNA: TGCGCCAGCCTCGAGACAGTCATTTGCTCTGGAAACACCATATATTTT. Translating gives CASLETVICSGNTIYF.

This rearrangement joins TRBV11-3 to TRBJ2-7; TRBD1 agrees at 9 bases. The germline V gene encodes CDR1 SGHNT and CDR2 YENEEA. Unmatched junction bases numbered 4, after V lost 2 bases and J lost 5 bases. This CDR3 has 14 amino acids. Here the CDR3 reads CASSLTGQGNEQYF. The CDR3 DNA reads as TGTGCCAGCAGCTTAACGGGACAGGGCAACGAGCAGTACTTC.

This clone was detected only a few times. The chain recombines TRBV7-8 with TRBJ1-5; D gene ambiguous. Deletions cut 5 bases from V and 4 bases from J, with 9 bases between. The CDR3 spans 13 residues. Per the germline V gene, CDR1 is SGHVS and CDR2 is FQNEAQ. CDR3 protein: CASSPGRNQPQHF. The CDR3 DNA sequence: TGTGCCAGCAGCCCAGGCAGGAATCAGCCCCAGCATTTT. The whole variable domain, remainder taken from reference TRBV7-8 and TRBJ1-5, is GAGVSQSPRYKVAKRGQDVALRCDPISGHVSLFWYQQALGQGPEFLTYFQNEAQLDKSGLPSDRFFAERPEGSVSTLKIQRTQQEDSAVYLCASSPGRNQPQHFGDGTRLSIL.

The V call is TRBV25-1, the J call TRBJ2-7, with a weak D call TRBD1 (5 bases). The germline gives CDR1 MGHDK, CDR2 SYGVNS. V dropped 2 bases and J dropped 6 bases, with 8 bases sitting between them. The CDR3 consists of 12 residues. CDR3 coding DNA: TGTGCCAGCAGTGAAGACAGAGGCGAGCAGTACTTC. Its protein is CASSEDRGEQYF.

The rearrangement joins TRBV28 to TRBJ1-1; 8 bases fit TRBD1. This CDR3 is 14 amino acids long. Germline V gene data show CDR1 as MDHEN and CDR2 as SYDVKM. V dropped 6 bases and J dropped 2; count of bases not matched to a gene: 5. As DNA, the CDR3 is TGTGCCAGCAGGGTAGCAGGGGGCAACACTGAAGCTTTCTTT. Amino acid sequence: CASRVAGGNTEAFF.

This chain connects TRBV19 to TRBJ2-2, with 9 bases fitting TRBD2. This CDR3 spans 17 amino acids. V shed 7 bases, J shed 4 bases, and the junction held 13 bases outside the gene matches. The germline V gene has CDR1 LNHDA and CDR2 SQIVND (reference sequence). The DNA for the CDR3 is TGTGCCAGTACTCCCTTATCCAGCGGGGGGCTCACCGGGGAGCTGTTTTTT. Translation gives CASTPLSSGGLTGELFF. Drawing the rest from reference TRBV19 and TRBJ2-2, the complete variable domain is DGGITQSPKYLFRKEGQNVTLSCEQNLNHDAMYWYRQDPGQGLRLIYYSQIVNDFQKGDIAEGYSVSREKKESFPLTVTSAQKNPTAFYLCASTPLSSGGLTGELFFGEGSRLTVL.

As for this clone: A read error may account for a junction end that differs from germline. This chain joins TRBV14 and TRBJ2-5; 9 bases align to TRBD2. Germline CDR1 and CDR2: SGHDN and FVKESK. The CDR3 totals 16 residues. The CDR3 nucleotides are TGTGCCAGCAGTCAAGGAGTTAGCGGGAGTCGGGAGACCCAGTACTTC. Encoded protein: CASSQGVSGSRETQYF.

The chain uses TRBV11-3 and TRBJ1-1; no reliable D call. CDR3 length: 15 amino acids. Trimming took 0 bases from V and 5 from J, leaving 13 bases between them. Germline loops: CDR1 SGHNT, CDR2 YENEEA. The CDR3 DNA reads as TGTGCCAGCAGCTTAGAGGCTCAGCCCAGGACTGAAGCTTTCTTT. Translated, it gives CASSLEAQPRTEAFF.

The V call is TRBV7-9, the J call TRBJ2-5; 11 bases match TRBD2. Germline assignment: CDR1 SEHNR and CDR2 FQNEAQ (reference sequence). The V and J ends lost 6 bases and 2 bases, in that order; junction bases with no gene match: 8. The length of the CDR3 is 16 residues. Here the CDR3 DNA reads TGTGCCAGCAGATCTAGCGGGGGGACCCTTCAAGAGACCCAGTACTTC. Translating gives CASRSSGGTLQETQYF.

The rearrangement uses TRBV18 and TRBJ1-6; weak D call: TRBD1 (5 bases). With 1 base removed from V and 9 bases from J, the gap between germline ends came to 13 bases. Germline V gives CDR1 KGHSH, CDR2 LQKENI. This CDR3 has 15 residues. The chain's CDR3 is CASSPRQTLSSPLHF. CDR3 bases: TGTGCCAGCTCACCACGACAGACCCTAAGTTCACCCCTCCACTTT.

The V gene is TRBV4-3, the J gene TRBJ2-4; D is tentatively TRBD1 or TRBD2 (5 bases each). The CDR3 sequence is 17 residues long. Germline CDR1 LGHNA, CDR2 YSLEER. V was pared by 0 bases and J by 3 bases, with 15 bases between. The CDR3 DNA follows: TGCGCCAGCAGCCAAGAACTCGGACGAGGGGACAAAAACATTCAGTACTTC. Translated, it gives CASSQELGRGDKNIQYF.

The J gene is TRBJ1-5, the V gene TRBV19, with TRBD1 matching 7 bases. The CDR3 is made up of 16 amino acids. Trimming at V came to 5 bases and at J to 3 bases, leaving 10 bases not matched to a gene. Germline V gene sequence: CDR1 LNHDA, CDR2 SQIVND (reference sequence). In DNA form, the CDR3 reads TGTGCCAGTAGTGCATCTCACAGGGGCCTCAATCAGCCCCAGCATTTT. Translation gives CASSASHRGLNQPQHF. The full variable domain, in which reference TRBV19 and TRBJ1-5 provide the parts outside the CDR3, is DGGITQSPKYLFRKEGQNVTLSCEQNLNHDAMYWYRQDPGQGLRLIYYSQIVNDFQKGDIAEGYSVSREKKESFPLTVTSAQKNPTAFYLCASSASHRGLNQPQHFGDGTRLSIL.

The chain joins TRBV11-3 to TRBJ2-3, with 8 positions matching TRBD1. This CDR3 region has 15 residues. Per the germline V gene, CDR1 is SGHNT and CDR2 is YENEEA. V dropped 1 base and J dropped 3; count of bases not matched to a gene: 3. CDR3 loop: CASSLGDRGTDTQYF. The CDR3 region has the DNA TGTGCCAGCAGCTTAGGTGACAGGGGAACAGATACGCAGTATTTT.

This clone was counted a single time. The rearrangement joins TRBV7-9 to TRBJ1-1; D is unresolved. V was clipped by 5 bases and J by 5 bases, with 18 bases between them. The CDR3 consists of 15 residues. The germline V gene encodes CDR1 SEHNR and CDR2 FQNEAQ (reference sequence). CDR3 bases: TGTGCCAGCAGCCGAGCCGACCGGGCGGGAACTGAAGCTTTCTTT. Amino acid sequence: CASSRADRAGTEAFF.

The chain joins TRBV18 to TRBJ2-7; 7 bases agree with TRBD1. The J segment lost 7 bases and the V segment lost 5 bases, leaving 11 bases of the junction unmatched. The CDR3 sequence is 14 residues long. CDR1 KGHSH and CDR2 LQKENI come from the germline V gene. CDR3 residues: CASSSGQRRMEQYF. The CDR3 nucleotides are TGTGCCAGCTCATCGGGACAGAGGAGGATGGAGCAGTACTTC. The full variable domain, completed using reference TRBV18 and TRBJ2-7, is NAGVMQNPRHLVRRRGQEARLRCSPMKGHSHVYWYRQLPEEGLKFMVYLQKENIIDESGMPKERFSAEFPKEGPSILRIQQVVRGDSAAYFCASSSGQRRMEQYFGPGTRLTVT.